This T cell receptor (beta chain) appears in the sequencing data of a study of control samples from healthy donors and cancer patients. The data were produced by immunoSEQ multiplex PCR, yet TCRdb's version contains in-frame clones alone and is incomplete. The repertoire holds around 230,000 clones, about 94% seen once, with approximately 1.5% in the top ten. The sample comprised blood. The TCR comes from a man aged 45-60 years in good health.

CDR3 sequence: CASSWDGNTEAFF. CDR3 nucleotide sequence: TGCGCCAGCAGCTGGGACGGTAACACTGAAGCTTTCTTT. The gene calls are TRBV5-1 and TRBJ1-1; D may be TRBD1 (5 bases). V lost 3 bases and J 2 bases, leaving 8 bases between the germline ends. The CDR3 runs to 13 residues. Per the germline V gene, CDR1 is SGHRS and CDR2 is YFSETQ. Full variable domain (remainder filled in from reference TRBV5-1 and TRBJ1-1): KAGVTQTPRYLIKTRGQQVTLSCSPISGHRSVSWYQQTPGQGLQFLFEYFSETQRNKGNFPGRFSGRQFSNSRSEMNVSTLELGDSALYLCASSWDGNTEAFFGQGTRLTVV.